This TCR beta chain was sequenced during a study of T-cell memory formation after mild COVID-19. Findings and limits, study-wide: Pre-infection memory already had some responding clones, implying cross-reactive memory joined. Clones that got smaller from day 15 to 85 had even CD4/CD8, while clones growing later tipped toward CD4+.

A note on this clonotype: The antigen is unknown.

CDR3 length: 13 amino acids. With 8 bases removed from V and 7 bases from J, the gap between germline ends came to 17 bases. Germline CDR1 and CDR2: MNHEY and SMNVEV (reference sequence). From the 5' RACE reads, TCRdb called clonotypes with MiXCR, one entry per CDR3 protein. The top ten clones hold around 23% of a sample with about 350,000 distinct CDR3 sequences, 20% to 25% of them seen once. This receptor was taken from a man aged 18 to 29 who had mild COVID-19 (a few samples of this study predate the infection). Cell type and time point are not known. The sequencing sample was made of PBMCs or a T cell subset sorted from them (not recorded which). The V gene is TRBV27, the J gene TRBJ1-2, with D possibly being TRBD1 (6 bases). CDR3 in DNA: TGTGCCAGCGGTAAGCGGGACACTGCTGGCTACACCTTC. It is translated as CASGKRDTAGYTF.